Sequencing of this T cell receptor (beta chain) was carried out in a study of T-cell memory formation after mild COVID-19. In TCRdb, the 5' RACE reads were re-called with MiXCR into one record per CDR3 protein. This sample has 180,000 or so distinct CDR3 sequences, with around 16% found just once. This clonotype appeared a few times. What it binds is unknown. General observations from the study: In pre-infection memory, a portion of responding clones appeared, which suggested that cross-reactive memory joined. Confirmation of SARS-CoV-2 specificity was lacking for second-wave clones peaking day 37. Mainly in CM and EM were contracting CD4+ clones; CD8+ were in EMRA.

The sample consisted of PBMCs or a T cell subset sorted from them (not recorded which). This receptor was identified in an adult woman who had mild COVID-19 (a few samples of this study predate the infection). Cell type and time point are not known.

The CDR3 DNA follows: TGTGCCAGCAGGCCGACTAGCGTCTCTTCCTACAATGAGCAGTTCTTC. As protein: CASRPTSVSSYNEQFF. This sequence joins TRBV6-5 and TRBJ2-1; 8 nucleotides match TRBD2. Germline V gene sequence: CDR1 MNHEY, CDR2 SVGAGI. The CDR3 spans 16 residues. J gave up 1 base and V 6 bases, and 8 bases lay outside the gene matches.